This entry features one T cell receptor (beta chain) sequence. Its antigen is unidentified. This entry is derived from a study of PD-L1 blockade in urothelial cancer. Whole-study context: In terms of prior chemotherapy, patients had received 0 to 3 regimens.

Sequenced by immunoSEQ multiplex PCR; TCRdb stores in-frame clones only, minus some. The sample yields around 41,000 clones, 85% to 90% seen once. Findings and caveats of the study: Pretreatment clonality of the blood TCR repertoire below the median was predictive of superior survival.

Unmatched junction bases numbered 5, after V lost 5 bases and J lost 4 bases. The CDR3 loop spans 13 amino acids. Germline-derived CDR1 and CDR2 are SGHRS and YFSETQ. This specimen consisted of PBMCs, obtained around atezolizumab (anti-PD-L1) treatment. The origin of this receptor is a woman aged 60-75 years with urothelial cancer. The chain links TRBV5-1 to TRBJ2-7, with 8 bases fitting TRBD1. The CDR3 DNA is TGCGCCAGCAGGGTTGACAGGGGATACGAGCAGTACTTC. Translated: CASRVDRGYEQYF. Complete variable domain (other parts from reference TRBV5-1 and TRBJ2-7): KAGVTQTPRYLIKTRGQQVTLSCSPISGHRSVSWYQQTPGQGLQFLFEYFSETQRNKGNFPGRFSGRQFSNSRSEMNVSTLELGDSALYLCASRVDRGYEQYFGPGTRLTVT.